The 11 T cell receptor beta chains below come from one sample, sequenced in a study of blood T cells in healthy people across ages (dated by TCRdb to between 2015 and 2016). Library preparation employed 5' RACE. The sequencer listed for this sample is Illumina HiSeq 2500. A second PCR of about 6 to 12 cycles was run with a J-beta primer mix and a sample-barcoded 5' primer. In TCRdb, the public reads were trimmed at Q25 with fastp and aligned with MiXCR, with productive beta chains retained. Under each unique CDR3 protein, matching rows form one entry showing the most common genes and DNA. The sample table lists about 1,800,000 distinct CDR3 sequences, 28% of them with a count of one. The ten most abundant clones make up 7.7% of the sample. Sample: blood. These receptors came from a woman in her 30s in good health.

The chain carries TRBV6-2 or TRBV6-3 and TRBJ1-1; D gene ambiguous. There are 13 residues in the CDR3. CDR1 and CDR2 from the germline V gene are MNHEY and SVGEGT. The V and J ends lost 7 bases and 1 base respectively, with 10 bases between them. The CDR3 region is CASTRHQNTEAFF. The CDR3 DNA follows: TGTGCCAGCACTCGACATCAGAACACTGAAGCTTTCTTT.

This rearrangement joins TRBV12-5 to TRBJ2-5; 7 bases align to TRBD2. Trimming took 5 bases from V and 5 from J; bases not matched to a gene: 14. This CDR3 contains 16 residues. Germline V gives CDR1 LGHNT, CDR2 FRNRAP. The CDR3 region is CASGPPPLARTETQYF. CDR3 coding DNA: TGTGCTAGTGGTCCCCCCCCACTAGCGAGGACTGAGACCCAGTACTTC.

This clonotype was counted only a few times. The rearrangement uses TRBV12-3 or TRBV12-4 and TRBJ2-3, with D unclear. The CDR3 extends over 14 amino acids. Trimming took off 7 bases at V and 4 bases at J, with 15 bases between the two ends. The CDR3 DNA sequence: TGTGCCAGCACCCTCGGGCCCCCTTCAGATACGCAGTATTTT. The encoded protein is CASTLGPPSDTQYF.

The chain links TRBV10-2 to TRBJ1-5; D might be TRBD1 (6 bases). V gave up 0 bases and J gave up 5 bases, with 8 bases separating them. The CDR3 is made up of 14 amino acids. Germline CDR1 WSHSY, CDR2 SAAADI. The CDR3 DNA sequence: TGCGCCAGCAGTGAGTCGGGGACACATCAGCCCCAGCATTTT. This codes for CASSESGTHQPQHF.

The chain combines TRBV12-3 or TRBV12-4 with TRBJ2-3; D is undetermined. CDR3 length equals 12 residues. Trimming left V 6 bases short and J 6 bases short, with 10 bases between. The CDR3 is CASSPRHDTQYF. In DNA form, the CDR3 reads TGTGCCAGCAGCCCCAGGCACGATACGCAGTATTTT.

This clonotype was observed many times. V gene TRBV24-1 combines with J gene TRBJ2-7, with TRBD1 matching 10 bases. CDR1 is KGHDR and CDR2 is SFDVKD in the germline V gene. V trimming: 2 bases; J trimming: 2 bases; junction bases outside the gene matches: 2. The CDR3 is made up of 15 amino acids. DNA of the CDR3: TGTGCCACCAGTGATTCCGGGACAGGGGCCTACGAGCAGTACTTC. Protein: CATSDSGTGAYEQYF.

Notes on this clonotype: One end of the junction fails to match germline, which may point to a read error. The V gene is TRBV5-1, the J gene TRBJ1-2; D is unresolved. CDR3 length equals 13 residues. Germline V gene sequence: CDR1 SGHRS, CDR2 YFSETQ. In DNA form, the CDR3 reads TGCGCCAGCAGCTTTGACGGGAGTTATGGCTGCACCTTC. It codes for CASSFDGSYGCTF.

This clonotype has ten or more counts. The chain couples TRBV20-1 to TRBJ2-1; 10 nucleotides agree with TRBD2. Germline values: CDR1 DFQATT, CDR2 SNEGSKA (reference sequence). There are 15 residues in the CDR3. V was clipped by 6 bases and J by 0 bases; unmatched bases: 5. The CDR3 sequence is CSATSSGGSYNEQFF. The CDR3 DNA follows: TGCAGTGCGACGTCTAGCGGGGGCTCCTACAATGAGCAGTTCTTC.

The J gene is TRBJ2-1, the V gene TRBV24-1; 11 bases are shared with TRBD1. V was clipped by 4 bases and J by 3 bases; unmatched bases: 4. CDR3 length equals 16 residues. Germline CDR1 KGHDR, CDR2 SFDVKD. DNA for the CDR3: TGTGCCACCAGTGAATCCGGGACAGGGGGCTACAATGAGCAGTTCTTC. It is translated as CATSESGTGGYNEQFF.

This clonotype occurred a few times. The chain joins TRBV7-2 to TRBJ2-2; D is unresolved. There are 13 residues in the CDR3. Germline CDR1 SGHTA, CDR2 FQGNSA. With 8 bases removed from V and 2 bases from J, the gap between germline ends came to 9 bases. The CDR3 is CASGLTNTGELFF. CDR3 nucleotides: TGTGCCAGCGGGCTAACAAACACCGGGGAGCTGTTTTTT. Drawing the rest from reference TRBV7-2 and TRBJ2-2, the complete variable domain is GAGVSQSPSNKVTEKGKDVELRCDPISGHTALYWYRQSLGQGLEFLIYFQGNSAPDKSGLPSDRFSAERTGGSVSTLTIQRTQQEDSAVYLCASGLTNTGELFFGEGSRLTVL.

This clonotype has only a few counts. This chain's CDR3 is CATKGQGPAFGYTF. CDR3 coding DNA: TGTGCCACCAAAGGGCAGGGGCCAGCCTTTGGCTACACCTTC. The chain has TRBV10-3 and TRBJ1-2, with a possible D match to TRBD1 (6 bases). Germline V lookup: CDR1 ENHRY, CDR2 SYGVKD. The V end was cut by 10 bases, the J end by 7 bases, with 22 bases between. CDR3 length equals 14 residues.